This TCR beta chain was recorded in a study of PD-1 blockade in classical Hodgkin lymphoma. Sequencing used immunoSEQ multiplex PCR; TCRdb keeps in-frame clones, though not all of them. The sample contains 26,000 or so clones, about 72% of which appear only once. Looked up from germline, CDR1 is SGDLS and CDR2 is YYNGEE. The CDR3 has 15 amino acids. V gave up 4 bases and J gave up 6 bases; unmatched junction bases: 10. Study-wide findings and caveats: Complete responders started with a diversity level that resembled newly diagnosed patients at baseline. Nivolumab initiation under 1 year post-ASCT meant exclusion. Unlike CD8+ TCR diversity, which did not rise significantly by C4D1, CD4+ TCR diversity did.

Time point specified: cycle 4 day 1 (C4D1), after more than five weeks of nivolumab. All the patients suffered relapse after autologous stem cell transplantation, and brentuximab vedotin exposure differed. Complete response, partial response or progressive disease constituted the best response categories observed. Note on this clone: Antigen specificity is unknown.

The receptor's source is a human donor with classical Hodgkin lymphoma. The V and J genes are TRBV9 and TRBJ2-1; 7 positions match TRBD2. Specimen: peripheral blood mononuclear cells (PBMCs), collected before the fourth cycle of nivolumab. The CDR3 bases are TGTGCCAGCAGCCCTTCGGGGGGAGAGGGCAATGAGCAGTTCTTC. Translated: CASSPSGGEGNEQFF.